These T cell receptor beta chains were read from a single sample in a study of blood T cell repertoires in COVID-19. TCRdb's copy holds only in-frame clones and misses some; the assay was immunoSEQ multiplex PCR. The sample has around 140,000 clones, more than 75% seen once; the top ten hold around 6.1%. The sequenced sample was peripheral blood. The receptor source for this set is an elderly man with acute or convalescent COVID-19. CDR3s include the opening cysteine and the closing phenylalanine or tryptophan. A D gene is named only where the DNA matches it firmly. Not all rows give a size; the values are once, few, many and, for expanded clones, a class.

v_call	j_call	d_call	clone_size	cdr3_aa	cdr3_nt
TRBV10-3	TRBJ2-5	TRBD1	-	CAISEGQGGETQYF	TGTGCCATCAGTGAGGGACAGGGAGGAGAGACCCAGTACTTC
TRBV28	TRBJ2-6	TRBD1	once	CASSPDRGGLTF	TGTGCCAGCAGCCCCGACAGGGGCGGCCTGACTTTC
TRBV6-5	TRBJ2-1	-	-	CASSYEVPSSYNEQFF	TGTGCCAGCAGTTATGAGGTCCCGAGCTCCTACAATGAGCAGTTCTTC
TRBV3-1/TRBV3-2	TRBJ2-1	-	-	CASSDAPRFATSSSYNEQFF	TGTGCCAGCAGCGACGCCCCTAGATTTGCTACTTCGAGCTCCTACAATGAGCAGTTCTTC
TRBV7-6	TRBJ2-5	TRBD2	few	CASSLVASGGHQETQYF	TGTGCCAGCAGCTTAGTTGCTAGCGGGGGACACCAAGAGACCCAGTACTTC
TRBV24-1	TRBJ2-1	-	-	CATSESGNPNNEQFF	TGTGCCACCAGTGAATCGGGAAATCCTAACAATGAGCAGTTCTTC
TRBV30	TRBJ2-5	-	once	CAWSVGPLTKTQYF	TGTGCCTGGAGTGTAGGCCCCTTGACTAAGACCCAGTACTTC
TRBV7-7	TRBJ2-5	TRBD1	-	CASSPDRGLSETQYF	TGTGCTAGCAGTCCGGACAGGGGGCTTTCAGAGACCCAGTACTTC
TRBV5-1	TRBJ1-5	-	-	CASSLEQGDQPQHF	TGCGCCAGCAGCTTGGAGCAGGGCGATCAGCCCCAGCATTTT
TRBV5-1	TRBJ1-6	-	-	CASSIDSQRNSPLHF	TGCGCCAGCAGCATCGACAGCCAAAGGAATTCACCCCTCCACTTT
TRBV4-1	TRBJ2-7	-	-	CASSLAPTEFYEQYF	TGCGCCAGCAGCCTAGCCCCGACCGAGTTCTACGAGCAGTACTTC
TRBV6-5	TRBJ1-2	-	-	CASSRQGPNYGYTF	TGTGCCAGCAGTCGGCAGGGGCCTAACTATGGCTACACCTTC
TRBV4-1	TRBJ2-7	TRBD2	-	CASSPLASLAGAEEQYF	TGCGCCAGCAGCCCCTTGGCCAGCCTAGCGGGGGCGGAGGAGCAGTACTTC
TRBV28	TRBJ2-7	-	-	CASNGGEQYF	TGTGCCAGCAACGGAGGCGAGCAGTACTTC
TRBV6-2/TRBV6-3	TRBJ2-1	-	few	CASSPSGSYNEQFF	TGTGCCAGCAGCCCCTCGGGGTCCTACAATGAGCAGTTCTTC
TRBV18	TRBJ1-1	-	few	CASSPPGLGNTEAFF	TGTGCCAGCTCACCTCCAGGGTTAGGTAACACTGAAGCTTTCTTT
TRBV5-4	TRBJ1-2	-	-	CASSFAGANYGYTF	TGTGCCAGCAGCTTCGCAGGGGCCAACTATGGCTACACCTTC
TRBV2	TRBJ1-5	-	-	CASMRNSNQPQHF	TGTGCCAGCATGCGGAATAGCAATCAGCCCCAGCATTTT
TRBV9	TRBJ2-7	TRBD1	-	CASSPGQLHEQYF	TGTGCCAGCTCCCCGGGACAGTTGCACGAGCAGTACTTC
TRBV11-1	TRBJ2-1	-	once	CASSTGTAGEQFF	TGTGCCAGCAGTACAGGGACCGCTGGTGAGCAGTTCTTC
TRBV28	TRBJ2-7	TRBD1	few	CASTRRTGSYEQYF	TGTGCCAGCACTCGCCGGACAGGGTCCTACGAGCAGTACTTC
TRBV5-1	TRBJ1-2	TRBD1	-	CASSSDTGTGKNGYTF	TGCGCCAGCAGCTCGGACACCGGGACAGGGAAGAATGGCTACACCTTC
TRBV27	TRBJ2-7	TRBD2	-	CASIRGDSLGAGEQYF	TGTGCCAGCATCCGGGGGGATTCCTTAGGGGCGGGGGAGCAGTACTTC
TRBV30	TRBJ1-4	-	-	CAWRANTPATNEKLFF	TGTGCCTGGAGGGCTAACACACCAGCGACTAATGAAAAACTGTTTTTT
TRBV19	TRBJ2-4	TRBD2	once	CASSIGTRGNIQYF	TGTGCCAGTAGTATCGGGACTAGAGGAAACATTCAGTACTTC
TRBV4-2	TRBJ1-5	-	once	CASSQDRLSNQPQHF	TGTGCCAGCAGCCAAGACAGACTTAGCAATCAGCCCCAGCATTTT
TRBV7-9	TRBJ1-5	TRBD1	-	CASSWGQGAEPQHF	TGTGCCAGCAGTTGGGGACAGGGGGCAGAGCCCCAGCATTTT